This TCR beta chain was found in a study of T cell responses to AZD1222 COVID-19 vaccine. Broader study findings: Across the whole spike, CD4 TCRs peaked at regions 160-218 and 743-854.

Comment on this clone: Its antigen remains unidentified.

CDR3 length: 15 residues. V shed 8 bases, J shed 4 bases, and the junction held 11 bases outside the gene matches. Germline V gene data show CDR1 as MNHNY and CDR2 as SVGAGI (reference sequence). TCRdb's table, derived via immunoSEQ multiplex PCR, lists solely in-frame clones and lacks some. Found here are roughly 180,000 clones, about 85% of them singletons; the top ten hold 2.6%. This TCR derives from an adult in good health. The chain is built from TRBV6-6 and TRBJ1-2; TRBD1 matches 9 bases. The source was peripheral blood, collected on day 0 of AZD1222 vaccination. CDR3 DNA sequence: TGTGCCAGCGGGATCACAGGGGGCAGACGCTATGGCTACACCTTC. It translates to CASGITGGRRYGYTF.